Each of the 17 T cell receptor beta chains below was sequenced from the same sample in a study of blood T cell repertoires in COVID-19. Assay: immunoSEQ multiplex PCR; the TCRdb copy retains only in-frame clones and omits some. Altogether under 100,000 clones are present, 70% to 90% being singletons, with the ten largest covering roughly 5.1%. The sample was peripheral blood. The receptors were sampled from a man aged 40-49 years with acute or convalescent COVID-19.

A few counts support this clone. This rearrangement joins TRBV19 to TRBJ1-1; D not certain. Germline V gene sequence: CDR1 LNHDA, CDR2 SQIVND (reference sequence). Between the trimmed V and J ends, which lost 6 bases and 0 bases, there was a span of 14 bases. The CDR3 spans 15 residues. CDR3 sequence: CASSPRVTLNTEAFF. CDR3 nucleotide sequence: TGTGCCAGTAGCCCACGGGTCACCTTGAACACTGAAGCTTTCTTT.

V gene TRBV19 combines with J gene TRBJ2-4; 8 positions match TRBD1. The CDR3 loop spans 15 amino acids. The germline gives CDR1 LNHDA, CDR2 SQIVND (reference sequence). Trimming cost V 3 bases and J 4 bases; bases outside gene matches: 5. The chain's CDR3 is CASSIPGQVKNIQYF. In DNA, the CDR3 is TGTGCCAGTAGTATTCCGGGACAGGTAAAAAACATTCAGTACTTC.

The genes are TRBV12-3 or TRBV12-4 and TRBJ2-7, with D unclear. CDR3 length equals 13 residues. Trimming took off 6 bases at V and 3 bases at J, with 12 bases between the two ends. The DNA for the CDR3 is TGTGCCAGCAGCAAACCTACGGGCTACGAGCAGTACTTC. This gives the protein CASSKPTGYEQYF.

This sequence joins TRBV5-4 and TRBJ2-5, with 14 bases matching TRBD2. Germline CDR1 is SGHNT and CDR2 is YYREEE (reference sequence). CDR3 length: 16 amino acids. After removal of 4 bases from V and 4 bases from J, the junction contained 6 bases not matched to a gene. The CDR3 reads CASSHRLAGGRETQYF. CDR3 nucleotide sequence: TGTGCCAGCAGCCACAGACTAGCGGGGGGGCGAGAGACCCAGTACTTC.

V is TRBV14 and J is TRBJ2-5, with 9 bases fitting TRBD2. This CDR3 is 15 amino acids long. The germline V gene has CDR1 SGHDN and CDR2 FVKESK. V lost 4 bases to trimming and J lost 5 bases; unmatched junction nucleotides: 8. CDR3 residues: CASSRLGTSRETQYF. CDR3 sequence (DNA): TGTGCCAGCAGCCGCCTCGGGACTAGCAGGGAGACCCAGTACTTC. Combining the CDR3 with reference TRBV14 and TRBJ2-5 gives the whole variable domain EAGVTQFPSHSVIEKGQTVTLRCDPISGHDNLYWYRRVMGKEIKFLLHFVKESKQDESGMPNNRFLAERTGGTYSTLKVQPAELEDSGVYFCASSRLGTSRETQYFGPGTRLLVL.

The rearrangement joins TRBV5-6 to TRBJ2-5; possibly TRBD2 for D (6 bases). This CDR3 region has 15 residues. CDR1 is SGHDT, CDR2 YYEEEE, per germline. V dropped 0 bases and J dropped 4 bases, with 13 bases sitting between them. This chain's CDR3 is CASSLVHRGIETQYF. The CDR3 coding sequence is TGTGCCAGCAGCTTGGTACACCGGGGGATAGAGACCCAGTACTTC.

V gene TRBV4-1 combines with J gene TRBJ1-3; D possibly corresponds to TRBD1 (5 bases). Per the germline V gene, CDR1 is MGHRA and CDR2 is YSYEKL. The V gene lost 3 bases and the J gene lost 2 bases, with 20 bases spanning the gap. The CDR3 runs 18 residues. The DNA for the CDR3 is TGCGCCAGCAGCCACCTACTACAGGCTTTGCCCACTGGAAACACCATATATTTT. Its protein product is CASSHLLQALPTGNTIYF.

The chain employs TRBV5-6 and TRBJ2-5; the D gene is possibly TRBD1 (6 bases). Per the germline V gene, CDR1 is SGHDT and CDR2 is YYEEEE. The V and J ends lost 4 bases and 2 bases respectively, with 9 bases between them. The CDR3 sequence is 13 residues long. CDR3 DNA sequence: TGTGCCAGCAGCCGGACAGCACAAGAGACCCAGTACTTC. This codes for CASSRTAQETQYF.

This chain links TRBV5-4 with TRBJ1-2; 9 bases line up with TRBD1. CDR3 length: 16 amino acids. V shed 0 bases and J 8 bases; nucleotides not matched to a gene: 11. From germline, CDR1 is SGHNT and CDR2 YYREEE (reference sequence). CDR3 nucleotides: TGTGCCAGCAGCTTGGATAGGACAGGGGATTCCGGGGGCTACACCTTC. It specifies CASSLDRTGDSGGYTF.

The CDR3 spells CAWSGGRLAKNIQYF. CDR3 nucleotide sequence: TGTGCCTGGAGTGGGGGGCGACTAGCCAAAAACATTCAGTACTTC. The chain employs TRBV30 and TRBJ2-4, with D perhaps matching TRBD1 (6 bases). V shed 1 base and J shed 0 bases, with 10 bases lying between them. Germline V CDR1 and CDR2: GTSNPN, SVGIG (reference sequence). The CDR3 consists of 15 residues.

The CDR3 bases are TGTGCCAGCAGCTTAGATTCTGGCGGGAGCTCCTACAATGAGCAGTTCTTC. Protein sequence: CASSLDSGGSSYNEQFF. V is TRBV7-2 and J is TRBJ2-1; 7 bases line up with TRBD2. Losses at the gene ends were 1 base for V and 0 bases for J; bases not matched to a gene: 6. This CDR3 has 17 amino acids. Germline V lookup: CDR1 SGHTA, CDR2 FQGNSA.

The chain employs TRBV18 and TRBJ1-5, with a weak D call TRBD1 (6 bases). V was pared by 4 bases and J by 5 bases, with 9 bases between. This CDR3 has 13 residues. The germline V gene encodes CDR1 KGHSH and CDR2 LQKENI. Written as DNA, the CDR3 is TGTGCCAGCTCACTAGGGGGAGATCAGCCCCAGCATTTT. This gives the protein CASSLGGDQPQHF.

As to this clone: The sample has other DNA sequences that encode this CDR3 too. V gene TRBV5-1 combines with J gene TRBJ1-1, with no clear D. The CDR3 is 15 amino acids. The germline CDR1 and CDR2 sequences are SGHRS and YFSETQ. V lost 0 bases and J 0 bases, leaving 9 bases between the germline ends. CDR3 amino acids: CASSLAAGMNTEAFF. The DNA for the CDR3 is TGCGCCAGCAGCTTGGCGGCGGGGATGAACACTGAAGCTTTCTTT.

In its sample, this clone was seen a few times. The V gene is TRBV6-2 or TRBV6-3, the J gene TRBJ2-3; 8 bases align to TRBD1. CDR1 is MNHEY and CDR2 is SVGEGT in the germline V gene. Losses at the gene ends were 4 bases for V and 4 bases for J; bases not matched to a gene: 4. The CDR3 extends over 14 amino acids. The CDR3 spells CASSFGQGSDTQYF. In DNA, the CDR3 is TGTGCCAGCAGTTTCGGACAGGGATCAGATACGCAGTATTTT.

CDR3 DNA: TGTGCCATCAGTGAGTCACTAGGGCTAGCGGGCGCCCCCGCGGAGCAGTTCTTC. Translation: CAISESLGLAGAPAEQFF. The V call is TRBV10-3, the J call TRBJ2-1, with 8 nucleotides matching TRBD2. The germline gives CDR1 ENHRY, CDR2 SYGVKD. The length of the CDR3 is 18 residues. J gave up 10 bases and V 0 bases, and 17 bases lay outside the gene matches.

V is TRBV11-3 and J is TRBJ1-1; possibly TRBD1 for D (5 bases). Germline V lookup: CDR1 SGHNT, CDR2 YENEEA. V gave up 1 base and J gave up 3 bases, with 12 bases separating them. This CDR3 comprises 15 residues. The DNA for the CDR3 is TGTGCCAGCAGCTTAGGGTTGGGCAGGGACACTGAAGCTTTCTTT. It codes for CASSLGLGRDTEAFF.

This clone was seen just once. The chain combines TRBV11-2 with TRBJ2-2, with 11 bases aligning to TRBD2. The CDR3 is made up of 18 amino acids. Germline values: CDR1 SGHAT, CDR2 FQNNGV. J gave up 6 bases and V 0 bases, and 9 bases lay outside the gene matches. DNA for the CDR3: TGTGCCAGCAGCTTAGATTTAGGGGTACTAGCGGGAGCCGGGGAGCTGTTTTTT. It yields the protein CASSLDLGVLAGAGELFF. The whole variable domain, remainder taken from reference TRBV11-2 and TRBJ2-2, is EAGVAQSPRYKIIEKRQSVAFWCNPISGHATLYWYQQILGQGPKLLIQFQNNGVVDDSQLPKDRFSAERLKGVDSTLKIQPAKLEDSAVYLCASSLDLGVLAGAGELFFGEGSRLTVL.